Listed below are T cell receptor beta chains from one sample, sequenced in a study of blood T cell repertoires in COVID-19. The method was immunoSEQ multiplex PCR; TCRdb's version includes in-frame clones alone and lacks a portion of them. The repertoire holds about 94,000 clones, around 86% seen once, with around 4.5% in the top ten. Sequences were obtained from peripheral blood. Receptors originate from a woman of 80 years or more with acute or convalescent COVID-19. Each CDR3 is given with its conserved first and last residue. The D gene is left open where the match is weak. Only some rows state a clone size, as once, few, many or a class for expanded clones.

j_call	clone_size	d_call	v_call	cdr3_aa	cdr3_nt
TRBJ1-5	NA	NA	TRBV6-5	CASSFGQNSNQPQHF	TGTGCCAGCAGCTTCGGACAGAATAGCAATCAGCCCCAGCATTTT
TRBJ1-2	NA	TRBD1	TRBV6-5	CASSYNGQGGGYTF	TGTGCCAGCAGTTACAATGGACAGGGAGGAGGCTACACCTTC
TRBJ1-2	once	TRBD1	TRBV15	CATSRDFGQGARGYTF	TGTGCCACCAGCAGAGATTTCGGACAGGGGGCACGTGGCTACACCTTC
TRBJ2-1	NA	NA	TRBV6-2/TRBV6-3	CASSPPRAGSNEQFF	TGTGCCAGCAGCCCCCCCCGGGCGGGAAGCAATGAGCAGTTCTTC
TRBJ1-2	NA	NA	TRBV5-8	CASSYRGGGGYTF	TGTGCCAGCAGCTATCGGGGTGGTGGTGGCTACACCTTC
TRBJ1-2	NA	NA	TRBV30	CAWSRGGVRVYGYTF	TGTGCCTGGAGTAGGGGTGGGGTCAGGGTTTATGGCTACACCTTC
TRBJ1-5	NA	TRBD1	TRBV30	CAWSGQANQPQHF	TGTGCCTGGAGCGGACAGGCAAATCAGCCCCAGCATTTT
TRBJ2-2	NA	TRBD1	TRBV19	CASKRQGESTGELFF	TGTGCCAGTAAGAGGCAGGGGGAAAGCACCGGGGAGCTGTTTTTT
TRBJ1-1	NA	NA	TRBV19	CASSIGPMNTEAFF	TGTGCCAGTAGTATAGGGCCAATGAACACTGAAGCTTTCTTT
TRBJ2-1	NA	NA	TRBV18	CASSPDSYNEQFF	TGTGCCAGCTCACCAGACAGCTACAATGAGCAGTTCTTC
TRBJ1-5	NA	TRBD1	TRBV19	CASSIVGDRVNQPQHF	TGTGCCAGTAGTATAGTCGGGGACAGGGTAAATCAGCCCCAGCATTTT
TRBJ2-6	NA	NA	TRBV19	CASTDTQVPNVLTF	TGTGCCAGTACCGATACCCAGGTGCCCAACGTCCTGACTTTC
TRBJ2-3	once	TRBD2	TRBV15	CATSRPMGGDRTDTQYF	TGTGCCACCAGCAGACCAATGGGGGGGGACCGCACAGATACGCAGTATTTT
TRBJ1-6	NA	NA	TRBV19	CASSFYREGNSPLHF	TGTGCCAGTAGTTTCTACAGGGAGGGAAATTCACCCCTCCACTTT
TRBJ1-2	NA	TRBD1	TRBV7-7	CASSLRQGYPYGYTF	TGTGCTAGCAGCTTAAGACAGGGATACCCTTATGGCTACACCTTC
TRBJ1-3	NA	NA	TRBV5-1	CASSLDGSSGNTIYF	TGCGCCAGCAGCTTGGATGGTAGCTCTGGAAACACCATATATTTT
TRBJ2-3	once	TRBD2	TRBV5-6	CASSFYPGGGRADTQYF	TGTGCCAGCAGCTTTTACCCCGGCGGGGGGCGGGCAGATACGCAGTATTTT
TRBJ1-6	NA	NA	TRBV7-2	CASSFRTEIPNSPLHF	TGTGCCAGCAGCTTTCGGACAGAAATTCCCAATTCACCCCTCCACTTT
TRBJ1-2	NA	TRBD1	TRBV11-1	CASSWGQGALGYGYTF	TGTGCCAGCAGCTGGGGACAGGGGGCGCTTGGCTATGGCTACACCTTC
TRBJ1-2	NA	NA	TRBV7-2	CASSLADSPSLRGYTF	TGTGCCAGCAGCTTAGCGGACAGCCCGAGTTTACGTGGCTACACCTTC
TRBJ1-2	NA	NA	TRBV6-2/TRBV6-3	CASTPGDYGYTF	TGTGCCAGCACCCCCGGGGATTATGGCTACACCTTC
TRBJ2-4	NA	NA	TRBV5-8	CASTPGSAKNIQYF	TGTGCCAGCACCCCAGGGTCGGCCAAAAACATTCAGTACTTC
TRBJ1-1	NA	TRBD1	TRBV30	CAWSPDREAFF	TGTGCCTGGTCCCCGGACAGGGAAGCTTTCTTT
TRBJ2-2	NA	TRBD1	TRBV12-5	CASGFRGPGELFF	TGTGCTAGTGGTTTCAGGGGGCCCGGGGAGCTGTTTTTT
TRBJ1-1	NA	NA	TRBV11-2	CASSLDIQGAFF	TGTGCCAGCAGCTTAGACATCCAGGGAGCTTTCTTT
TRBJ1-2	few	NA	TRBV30	CAWKLKGEKGYTF	TGTGCCTGGAAATTAAAGGGGGAAAAGGGCTACACCTTC
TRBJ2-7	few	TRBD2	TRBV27	CASSPGTSAYEQYF	TGTGCCAGCAGTCCAGGGACTAGCGCTTACGAGCAGTACTTC
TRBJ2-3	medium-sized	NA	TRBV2	CASRDQREPADTQYF	TGTGCCAGCCGTGACCAGCGCGAGCCGGCAGATACGCAGTATTTT
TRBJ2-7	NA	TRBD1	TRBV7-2	CASSRSTGTGLNEQYF	TGTGCCAGCAGCCGCTCAACCGGGACAGGTTTAAACGAGCAGTACTTC
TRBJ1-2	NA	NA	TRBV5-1	CASSSQGLEGYTF	TGCGCCAGCAGCTCTCAGGGACTTGAAGGCTACACCTTC
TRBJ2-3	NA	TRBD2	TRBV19	CASIGTSGTDTQYF	TGTGCCAGTATCGGGACTAGCGGAACAGATACGCAGTATTTT
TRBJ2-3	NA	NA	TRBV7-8	CASSEALGMDTQYF	TGTGCCAGCAGCGAAGCGCTTGGTATGGATACGCAGTATTTT
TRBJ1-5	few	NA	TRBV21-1	CASSKPRQGARQPQHF	TGTGCCAGCAGCAAACCCAGACAGGGGGCCCGTCAGCCCCAGCATTTT
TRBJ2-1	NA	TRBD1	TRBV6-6	CASSYGGQGVNEQFF	TGTGCCAGCAGTTACGGCGGACAGGGGGTCAATGAGCAGTTCTTC
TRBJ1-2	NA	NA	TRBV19	CASSNLDGGYTF	TGTGCCAGTAGTAACCTCGACGGGGGGTACACCTTC
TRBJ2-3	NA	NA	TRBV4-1	CASSQEARGSLTDTQYF	TGCGCCAGCAGCCAAGAGGCGCGAGGCTCACTCACAGATACGCAGTATTTT
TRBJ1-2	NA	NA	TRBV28	CASSSNYGYTF	TGTGCCAGCAGTTCGAACTATGGCTACACCTTC
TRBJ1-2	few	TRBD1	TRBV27	CASSADRTSGYTF	TGTGCCAGCAGTGCGGACAGGACGTCTGGCTACACCTTC
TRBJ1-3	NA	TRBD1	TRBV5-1	CASSLGGQGEGNTIYF	TGCGCCAGCAGCTTGGGTGGACAGGGCGAAGGAAACACCATATATTTT